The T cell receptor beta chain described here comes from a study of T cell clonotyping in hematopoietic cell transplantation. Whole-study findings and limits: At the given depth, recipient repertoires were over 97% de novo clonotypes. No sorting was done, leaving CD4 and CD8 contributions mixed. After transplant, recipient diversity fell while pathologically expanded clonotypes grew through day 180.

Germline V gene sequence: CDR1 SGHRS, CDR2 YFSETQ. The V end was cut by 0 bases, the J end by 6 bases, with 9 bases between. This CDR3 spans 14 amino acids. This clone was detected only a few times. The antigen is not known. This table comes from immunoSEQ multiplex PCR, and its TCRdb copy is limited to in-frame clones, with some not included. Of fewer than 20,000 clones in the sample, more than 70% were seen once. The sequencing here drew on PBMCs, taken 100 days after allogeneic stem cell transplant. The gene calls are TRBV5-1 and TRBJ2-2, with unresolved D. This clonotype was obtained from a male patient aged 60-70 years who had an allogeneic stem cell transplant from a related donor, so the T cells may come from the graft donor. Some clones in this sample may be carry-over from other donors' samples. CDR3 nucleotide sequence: TGCGCCAGCAGCTTGGCCGAGTTAGCCGGGGAGCTGTTTTTT. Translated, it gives CASSLAELAGELFF.